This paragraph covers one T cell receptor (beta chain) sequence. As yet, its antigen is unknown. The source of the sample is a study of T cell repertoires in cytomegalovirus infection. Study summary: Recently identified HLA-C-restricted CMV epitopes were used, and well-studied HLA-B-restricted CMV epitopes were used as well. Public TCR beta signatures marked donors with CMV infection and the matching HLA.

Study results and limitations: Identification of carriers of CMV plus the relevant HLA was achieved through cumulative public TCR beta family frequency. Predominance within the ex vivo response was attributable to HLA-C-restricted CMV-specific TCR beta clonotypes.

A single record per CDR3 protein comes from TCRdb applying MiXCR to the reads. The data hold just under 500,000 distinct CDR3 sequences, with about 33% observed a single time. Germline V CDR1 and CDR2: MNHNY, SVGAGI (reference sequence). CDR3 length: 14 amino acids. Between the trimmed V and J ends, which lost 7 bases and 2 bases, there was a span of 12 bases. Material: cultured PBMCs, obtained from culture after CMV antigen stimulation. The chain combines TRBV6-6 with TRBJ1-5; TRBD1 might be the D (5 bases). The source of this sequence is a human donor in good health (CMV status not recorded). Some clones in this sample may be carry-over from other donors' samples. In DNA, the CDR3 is TGTGCCAGCATCCATGGGGGTGGCAATCAGCCCCAGCATTTT. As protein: CASIHGGGNQPQHF.